This T cell receptor (beta chain) was captured in a study of T cells in Graves' hyperthyroidism and ophthalmopathy. In the case of this clonotype: Its antigen remains unidentified.

For Graves' hyperthyroidism to be stable, ophthalmopathy could not progress within 18 months. Patients were aged 18 to 65, had disease duration under 2 months, and had newly diagnosed hyperthyroidism. It was RNA transcripts that yielded the amplified TCR beta CDR3 regions. TCR CDR3 regions were first amplified by RT-PCR with HTBI primers. TCRdb reprocessed the multiplex PCR reads with MiXCR, giving one entry per CDR3 protein. The sample carries about 420,000 distinct CDR3 sequences, approximately 14% recorded once. With 5 bases removed from V and 10 bases from J, the gap between germline ends came to 4 bases. CDR1 is SGHTS, CDR2 YDEGEE, per germline. This CDR3 is built from 9 residues. General study results and limits: The model identified upcoming ophthalmopathy a median roughly 6 months ahead of onset. Ophthalmopathy could be told apart from stable hyperthyroidism with a 13 V-J model.

The sequencing input was blood. The TCR comes from a woman in her late teens or twenties with Graves' hyperthyroidism. The chain carries TRBV5-8 and TRBJ2-4; D gene uncertain. The CDR3 DNA reads TGTGCCAGCAGACAAATTCAGTACTTC. Protein product: CASRQIQYF.